The table lists the clone carrying this TCR beta chain with many counts. Its antigen is unidentified. Healthy Caucasian individuals from Russia aged roughly 6 to 90 served as donors. V was shortened by 4 bases and J by 2 bases, with 5 bases between the two germline ends. CDR1 is GTSNPN, CDR2 SVGIG, per germline (reference sequence). CDR3 size: 11 residues. These data are taken from a study of blood T cells in healthy people across ages. General study findings and limits: Greater diversity and more naive CD4+ cells were seen in long-lived donors than in aged donors. Since the PBMCs were unsorted, naive and antigen-experienced cells could not be conclusively compared.

It was with a sample-barcoded 5' primer and a J-beta primer mix that a second PCR of roughly 7 to 11 cycles was run. TCRdb called the 5' RACE reads again in MiXCR, with one record for every CDR3 protein. The repertoire includes 1.5 million or so distinct CDR3 sequences, 40% to 45% of them detected once, and approximately 4% sits in the top ten. The chain employs TRBV30 and TRBJ2-5; no reliable D call. Material for sequencing was blood. The clonotype comes from a woman between 18 and 30 years old in good health. The CDR3 spells CAWTIQETQYF. The DNA for the CDR3 is TGTGCCTGGACAATACAAGAGACCCAGTACTTC.